This paragraph reports one T cell receptor (beta chain). No antigen is known for it. This entry comes from a study of cytomegalovirus exposure and HLA in healthy donors. Primers for the PCR totalled 60 Vbeta and 13 Jbeta. Using immunoSEQ multiplex PCR, the repertoire was profiled, and TCRdb retains in-frame clones only, with some absent. The data show about 160,000 clones, 82% seen once. Whole-study findings and limits: In a later analysis, specific HLA alleles were associated with around 17,000 TCR beta sequences at a 0.05 false discovery rate. An observed cluster of highly shared sequence variants was recorded as a likely sequencing artifact.

The trim removed 2 bases at V and 7 bases at J, leaving 7 bases unmatched. CDR1 is SGHDT and CDR2 is YYEEEE in the germline V gene. The CDR3 runs to 14 residues. Sequencing input: PBMCs. This TCR came from a girl aged 2 to 9 in good health and CMV-seropositive. The rearrangement joins TRBV5-6 to TRBJ2-3, with 7 nucleotides matching TRBD2. The CDR3 sequence is CASSFFLGGNTQYF. The CDR3 coding sequence is TGTGCCAGCAGCTTTTTTCTGGGAGGGAATACGCAGTATTTT.